A single sample is the source of the 4 T cell receptor beta chains below, sequenced in a study of cytomegalovirus exposure and HLA in healthy donors. Primers included in the PCR were 60 Vbeta and 13 Jbeta primers. Clones were sequenced by immunoSEQ multiplex PCR, and TCRdb holds only the in-frame ones, with some missing. The ten most abundant clones cover about 0.8% of a sample with under 200,000 clones. Sequencing was carried out using PBMCs. These receptor sequences come from a woman under 30 in good health and CMV-seropositive.

The rearrangement links TRBV7-8 to TRBJ2-1; TRBD2 aligns across 11 bases. Germline assignment: CDR1 SGHVS and CDR2 FQNEAQ. The CDR3 consists of 16 residues. The junction had 10 bases not matched to a gene; V was cut back by 3 bases and J by 9 bases. The CDR3 DNA reads TGTGCCAGCAGCTTGTTACTAGCGGGAGTTCCCGGTGAGCAGTTCTTC. Translated: CASSLLLAGVPGEQFF.

The chain couples TRBV21-1 to TRBJ2-7; TRBD2, the table's D call, was not compared with the DNA. TRBV21-1 is marked as a pseudogene. This CDR3 comprises 16 residues. CDR3 DNA sequence: TGTGCCAGCAGCCCCGGACTAGCGGGAGTGGTCTACGAGCAGTACTTC. This encodes CASSPGLAGVVYEQYF.

The chain is built from TRBV12-5 and TRBJ1-1; D uncertain. The V and J ends lost 0 bases and 0 bases respectively, with 17 bases between them. The V gene's germline CDR1 is LGHNT and CDR2 FRNRAP. The CDR3 extends over 18 amino acids. CDR3 nucleotide sequence: TGTGCTAGTGGTTTGGTTTTGGTCCAGGCTACAGTGAACACTGAAGCTTTCTTT. Protein: CASGLVLVQATVNTEAFF.

The chain links TRBV10-3 to TRBJ2-7; 8 nucleotides line up with TRBD2. CDR1 is ENHRY and CDR2 is SYGVKD in the germline V gene. The CDR3 has 16 residues. With V trimmed by 4 bases and J by 1 base, 9 bases remained unmatched. The DNA for the CDR3 is TGTGCCATCAGTGGGGCCAGCGGGAGCGGATCCTACGAGCAGTACTTC. Amino acid sequence: CAISGASGSGSYEQYF.